A few counts support the clone carrying this T cell receptor (beta chain). Its antigen is unidentified. This record belongs to a study of T cell repertoires in cytomegalovirus infection. Study information: HLA-B-restricted CMV epitopes that are well studied were used alongside recently identified HLA-C-restricted ones. Public TCR beta signatures marked donors with CMV infection and the matching HLA.

In TCRdb, the reads were re-called with MiXCR into one record per CDR3 protein. Of 100,000 or so distinct CDR3 sequences in the sample, approximately 30% were seen once. With 5 bases removed from V and 0 bases from J, the gap between germline ends came to 17 bases. This CDR3 contains 16 residues. Germline CDR1 and CDR2: SGHTA and FQGNSA. J is TRBJ2-7 and V is TRBV7-2, with a weak D call TRBD1 (5 bases). This sequence originates from a human donor in good health (CMV status not recorded). Some clones in this sample may be carry-over from other donors' samples. Sequencing was performed on CD8+ T cells from cultured PBMCs, taken from culture after CMV antigen stimulation. The CDR3 sequence is CASSVSGLGYSYEQYF. CDR3 bases: TGTGCCAGCAGCGTATCAGGGTTAGGGTACTCCTACGAGCAGTACTTC.